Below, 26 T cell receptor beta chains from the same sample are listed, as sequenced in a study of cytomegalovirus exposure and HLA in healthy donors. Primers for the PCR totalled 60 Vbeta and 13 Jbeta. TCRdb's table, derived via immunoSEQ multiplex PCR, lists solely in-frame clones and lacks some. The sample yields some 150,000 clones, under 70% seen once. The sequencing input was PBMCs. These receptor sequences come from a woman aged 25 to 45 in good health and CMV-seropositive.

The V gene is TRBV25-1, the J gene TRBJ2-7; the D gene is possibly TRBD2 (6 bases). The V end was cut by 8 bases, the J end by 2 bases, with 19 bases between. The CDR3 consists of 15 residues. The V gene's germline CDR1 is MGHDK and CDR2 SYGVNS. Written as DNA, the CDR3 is TGTGCCAGCTCTCAGCCTCTAGCGATGGCCTACGAGCAGTACTTC. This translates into CASSQPLAMAYEQYF.

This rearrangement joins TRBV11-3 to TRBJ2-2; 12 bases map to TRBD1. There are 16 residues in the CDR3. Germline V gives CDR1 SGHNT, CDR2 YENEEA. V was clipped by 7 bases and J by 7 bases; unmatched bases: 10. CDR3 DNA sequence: TGTGCCAGCAACATCTTGGGACAGGGGGCGAACGGGGAGCTGTTTTTT. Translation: CASNILGQGANGELFF.

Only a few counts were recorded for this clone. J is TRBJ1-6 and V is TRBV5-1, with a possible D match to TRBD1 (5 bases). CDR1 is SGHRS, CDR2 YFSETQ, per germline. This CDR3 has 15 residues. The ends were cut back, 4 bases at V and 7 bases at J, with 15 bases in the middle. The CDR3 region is CASSPANPGNSPLHF. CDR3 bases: TGCGCCAGCAGCCCCGCAAATCCAGGGAATTCACCCCTCCACTTT. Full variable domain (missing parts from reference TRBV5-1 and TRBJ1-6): KAGVTQTPRYLIKTRGQQVTLSCSPISGHRSVSWYQQTPGQGLQFLFEYFSETQRNKGNFPGRFSGRQFSNSRSEMNVSTLELGDSALYLCASSPANPGNSPLHFGNGTRLTVT.

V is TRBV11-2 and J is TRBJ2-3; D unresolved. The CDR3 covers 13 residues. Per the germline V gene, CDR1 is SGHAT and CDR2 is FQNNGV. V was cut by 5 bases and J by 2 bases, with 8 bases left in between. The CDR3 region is CASSPPNTDTQYF. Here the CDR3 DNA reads TGTGCCAGCAGCCCCCCCAACACAGATACGCAGTATTTT.

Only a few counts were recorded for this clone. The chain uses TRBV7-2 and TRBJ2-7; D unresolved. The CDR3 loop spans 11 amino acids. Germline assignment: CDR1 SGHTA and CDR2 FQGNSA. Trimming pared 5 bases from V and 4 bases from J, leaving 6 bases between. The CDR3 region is CASSQLYEQYF. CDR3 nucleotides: TGTGCCAGCAGCCAACTTTACGAGCAGTACTTC.

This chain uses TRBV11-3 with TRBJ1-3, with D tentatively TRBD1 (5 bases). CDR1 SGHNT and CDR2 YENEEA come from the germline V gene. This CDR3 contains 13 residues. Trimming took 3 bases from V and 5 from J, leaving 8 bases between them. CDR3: CASSFTGRNTIYF. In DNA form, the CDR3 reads TGTGCCAGCAGCTTTACAGGACGAAACACCATATATTTT.

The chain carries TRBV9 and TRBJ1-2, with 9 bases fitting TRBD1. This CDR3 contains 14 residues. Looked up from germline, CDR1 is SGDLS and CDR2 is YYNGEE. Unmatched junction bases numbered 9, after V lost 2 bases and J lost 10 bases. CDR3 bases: TGTGCCAGCAGCGTGTCGGGACAGGGACATCTCTACACCTTC. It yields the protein CASSVSGQGHLYTF.

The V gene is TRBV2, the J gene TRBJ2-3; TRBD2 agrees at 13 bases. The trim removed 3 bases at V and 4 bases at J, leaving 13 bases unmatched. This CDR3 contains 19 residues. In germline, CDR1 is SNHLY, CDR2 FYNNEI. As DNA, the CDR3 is TGTGCCAGCAGTGAGTTTCAGGGACTAGCGGGGCGATTAGCAGATACGCAGTATTTT. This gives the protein CASSEFQGLAGRLADTQYF.

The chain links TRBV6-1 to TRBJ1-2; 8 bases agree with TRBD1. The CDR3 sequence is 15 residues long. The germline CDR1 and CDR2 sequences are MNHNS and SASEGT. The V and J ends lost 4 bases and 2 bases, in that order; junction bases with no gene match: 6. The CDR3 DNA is TGTGCCAGCAGTGTTGGGGACAGGCGAAACTATGGCTACACCTTC. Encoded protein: CASSVGDRRNYGYTF.

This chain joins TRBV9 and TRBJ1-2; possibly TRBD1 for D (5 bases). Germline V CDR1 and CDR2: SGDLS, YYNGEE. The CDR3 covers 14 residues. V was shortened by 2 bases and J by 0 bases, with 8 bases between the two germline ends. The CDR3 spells CASSVQGTNYGYTF. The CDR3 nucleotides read TGTGCCAGCAGCGTTCAGGGAACTAACTATGGCTACACCTTC. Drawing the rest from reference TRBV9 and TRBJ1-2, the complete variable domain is DSGVTQTPKHLITATGQRVTLRCSPRSGDLSVYWYQQSLDQGLQFLIQYYNGEERAKGNILERFSAQQFPDLHSELNLSSLELGDSALYFCASSVQGTNYGYTFGSGTRLTVV.

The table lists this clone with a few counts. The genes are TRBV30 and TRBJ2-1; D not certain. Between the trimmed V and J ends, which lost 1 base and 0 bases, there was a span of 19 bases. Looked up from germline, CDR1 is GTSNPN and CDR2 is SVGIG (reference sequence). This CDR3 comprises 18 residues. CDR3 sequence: CAWSAPPPRSSSYNEQFF. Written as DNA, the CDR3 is TGTGCCTGGAGTGCCCCACCGCCCCGGAGCAGCTCCTACAATGAGCAGTTCTTC.

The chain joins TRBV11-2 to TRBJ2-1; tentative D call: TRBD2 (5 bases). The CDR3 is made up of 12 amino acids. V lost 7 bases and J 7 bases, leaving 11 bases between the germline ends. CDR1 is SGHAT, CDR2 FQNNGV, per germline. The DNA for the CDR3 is TGTGCCAGCACCCGGACTGCGAATGAGCAGTTCTTC. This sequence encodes CASTRTANEQFF.

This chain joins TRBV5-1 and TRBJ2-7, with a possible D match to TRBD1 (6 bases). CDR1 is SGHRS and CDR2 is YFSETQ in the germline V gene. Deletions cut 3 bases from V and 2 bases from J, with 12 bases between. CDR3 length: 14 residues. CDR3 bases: TGCGCCAGCAGCTCTAACAGGGCCCCCTACGAGCAGTACTTC. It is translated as CASSSNRAPYEQYF.

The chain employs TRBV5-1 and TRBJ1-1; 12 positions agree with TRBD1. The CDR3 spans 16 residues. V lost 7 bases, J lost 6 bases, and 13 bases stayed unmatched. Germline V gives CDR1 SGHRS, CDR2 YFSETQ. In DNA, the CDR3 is TGCGCCAGCGGACCGGGGACAGGGGGCTCGTTGGCTGAAGCTTTCTTT. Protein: CASGPGTGGSLAEAFF.

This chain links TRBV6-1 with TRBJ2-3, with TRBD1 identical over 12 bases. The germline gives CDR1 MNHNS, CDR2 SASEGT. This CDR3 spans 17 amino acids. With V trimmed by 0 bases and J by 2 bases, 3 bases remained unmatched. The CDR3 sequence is CASSEASGQGATDTQYF. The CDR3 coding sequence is TGTGCCAGCAGTGAAGCTTCGGGACAGGGGGCCACAGATACGCAGTATTTT.

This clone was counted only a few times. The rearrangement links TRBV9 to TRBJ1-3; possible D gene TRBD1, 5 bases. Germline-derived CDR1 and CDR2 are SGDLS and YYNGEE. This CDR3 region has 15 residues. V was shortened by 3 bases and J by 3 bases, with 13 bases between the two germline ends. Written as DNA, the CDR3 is TGTGCCAGCAGCGGGCCTCAGGGATATGGAAACACCATATATTTT. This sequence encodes CASSGPQGYGNTIYF.

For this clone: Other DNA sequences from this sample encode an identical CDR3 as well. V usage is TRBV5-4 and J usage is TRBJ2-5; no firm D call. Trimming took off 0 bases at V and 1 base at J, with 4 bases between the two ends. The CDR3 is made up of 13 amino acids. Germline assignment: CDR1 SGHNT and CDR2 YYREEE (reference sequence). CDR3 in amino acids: CASSLDSQETQYF. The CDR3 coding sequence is TGTGCCAGCAGCTTGGACAGCCAAGAGACCCAGTACTTC.

CDR3 protein: CASSYAALLGLFF. The CDR3 nucleotides are TGTGCCAGCAGTTACGCGGCCCTCCTAGGACTGTTTTTT. The V gene is TRBV6-6, the J gene TRBJ1-4; no reliable D call. The CDR3 totals 13 residues. The germline CDR1 and CDR2 sequences are MNHNY and SVGAGI (reference sequence). The V end was cut by 2 bases, the J end by 13 bases, with 14 bases between.

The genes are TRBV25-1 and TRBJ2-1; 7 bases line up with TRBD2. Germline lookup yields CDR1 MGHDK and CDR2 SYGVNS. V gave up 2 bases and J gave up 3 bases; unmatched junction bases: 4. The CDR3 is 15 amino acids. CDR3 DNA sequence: TGTGCCAGCAGTGAAGGGGGGGGTTACTACAATGAGCAGTTCTTC. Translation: CASSEGGGYYNEQFF.

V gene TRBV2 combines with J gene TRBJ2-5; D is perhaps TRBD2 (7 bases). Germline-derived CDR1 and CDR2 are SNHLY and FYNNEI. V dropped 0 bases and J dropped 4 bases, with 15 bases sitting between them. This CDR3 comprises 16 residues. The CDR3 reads CASSEALRGGGETQYF. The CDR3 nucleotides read TGTGCCAGCAGTGAAGCGCTTCGGGGAGGGGGAGAGACCCAGTACTTC.

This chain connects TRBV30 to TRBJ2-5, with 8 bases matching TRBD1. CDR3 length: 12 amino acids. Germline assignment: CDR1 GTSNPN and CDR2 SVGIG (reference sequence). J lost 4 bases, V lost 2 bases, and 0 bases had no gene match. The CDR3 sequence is CAWSQGAETQYF. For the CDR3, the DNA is TGTGCCTGGAGTCAGGGGGCAGAGACCCAGTACTTC.

The CDR3 DNA is TGTGCCAGCAGTGTGGCAGCTCAGGGGCAGCCCCAGCATTTT. This gives the protein CASSVAAQGQPQHF. This chain links TRBV2 with TRBJ1-5, with D maybe TRBD1 (6 bases). CDR3 length: 14 amino acids. CDR1 and CDR2 from the germline V gene are SNHLY and FYNNEI. Trimming cost V 4 bases and J 7 bases, with 14 bases left between them.

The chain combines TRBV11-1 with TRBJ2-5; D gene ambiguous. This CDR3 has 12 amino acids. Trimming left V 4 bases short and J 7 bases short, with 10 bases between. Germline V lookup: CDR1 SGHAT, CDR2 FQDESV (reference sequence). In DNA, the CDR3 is TGTGCCAGCAGCTCCGGAGCTTGGACCCAGTACTTC. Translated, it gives CASSSGAWTQYF.

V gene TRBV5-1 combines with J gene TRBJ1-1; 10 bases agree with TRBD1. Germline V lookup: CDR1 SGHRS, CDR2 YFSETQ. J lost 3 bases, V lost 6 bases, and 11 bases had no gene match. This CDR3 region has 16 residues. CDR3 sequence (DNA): TGCGCCAGCACCCTAGGACAGGGGGATTGGTACACTGAAGCTTTCTTT. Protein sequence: CASTLGQGDWYTEAFF.

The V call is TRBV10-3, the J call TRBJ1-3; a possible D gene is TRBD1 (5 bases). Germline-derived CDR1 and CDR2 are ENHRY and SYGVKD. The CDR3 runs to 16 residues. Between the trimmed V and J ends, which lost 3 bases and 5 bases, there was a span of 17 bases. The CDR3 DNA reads TGTGCCATCAGTGAAGTCGGGGGGGATTTGCGAAACACCATATATTTT. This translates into CAISEVGGDLRNTIYF.

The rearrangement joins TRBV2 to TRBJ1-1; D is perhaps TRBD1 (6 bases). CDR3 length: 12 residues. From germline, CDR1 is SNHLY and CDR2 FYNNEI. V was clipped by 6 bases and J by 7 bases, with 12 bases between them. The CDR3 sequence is CASSRDRHEAFF. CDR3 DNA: TGTGCCAGCAGCCGCGACAGGCATGAAGCTTTCTTT.